This T cell receptor (beta chain) was captured in a study of vaccination and CD4 T cells after COVID-19. Across the study: In the control cultures, a CEFX pool, an HIV-1 Nef pool, or no peptide was supplied.

This clonotype was counted between two and nine times. Antigen: not known. Treatment denoted: approximately 10-day PBMC culture with coronavirus spike peptide pools or control peptides (ViraFEST assay). CD4+ T cells that had been cultured provided DNA sequenced with the Oncomine TCR Beta short-read assay. It was from cultured CD4+ T cells that genomic DNA was extracted. Each CDR3 protein is one row after TCRdb ran MiXCR on the PCR reads. The data contain about 20,000 distinct CDR3 sequences, roughly half of them singletons. The sequences come from CD4+ T cells from blood, cultured in vitro, collected before SARS-CoV-2 vaccination. This TCR came from a human donor who had recovered from COVID-19.

CDR3 DNA: TGCAGTGCTGATCACAGTGGGGTTCAAGAGACCCAGTACTTC. Its protein product is CSADHSGVQETQYF. This chain links TRBV20-1 with TRBJ2-5; D ambiguous. The V gene's germline CDR1 is DFQATT and CDR2 SNEGSKA (reference sequence). The germline V and J ends were trimmed by 5 bases and 2 bases, with 15 bases remaining between them. The CDR3 has 14 amino acids.